The rows below give T cell receptor beta chains drawn from one sample of a study of identical twins. TCRdb re-analysed the 5' RACE reads in MiXCR, keeping a single row per CDR3 protein. Here the sample spans about 730,000 distinct CDR3 sequences, 21% being singletons. These data were also reused for a study on T cells expressing NK-cell markers.

The sequencing sample was made of PBMCs. The receptors derive from a woman younger than 35 in good health. Each CDR3 is given with its conserved first and last residue. D genes are given only for firm matches. Clone size is shown for a subset of rows, as once, few, many or a class of expanded clone.

V,size,J,length,D,DNA,CDR3
TRBV27,once,TRBJ2-7,16,-,TGTGCCAGCAGTTCGTTAATCAGGGAAAAAATCGACGAGCAGTACTTC,CASSSLIREKIDEQYF
TRBV20-1,-,TRBJ2-5,14,-,TGCAGTGCTAGGAAGAGGCCCCCACAAGAGACCCAGTACTTC,CSARKRPPQETQYF
TRBV12-3/TRBV12-4,few,TRBJ1-1,12,TRBD1,TGTGCGTCCGGGACAGGGGACACTGAAGCTTTCTTT,CASGTGDTEAFF
TRBV6-1,-,TRBJ2-7,15,TRBD1,TGTGCCAGCAGTCCGCGGGACAGGTCCGCCTACGAGCAGTACTTC,CASSPRDRSAYEQYF
TRBV20-1,-,TRBJ1-1,16,-,TGCAGTGCCACCTTACCCACAGGATCCATGAACACTGAAGCTTTCTTT,CSATLPTGSMNTEAFF
TRBV7-9,many,TRBJ2-1,17,TRBD2,TGTGCCAGCAGCCCCTCGTCACTAGCGGGAGGGCCCAATGAGCAGTTCTTC,CASSPSSLAGGPNEQFF
TRBV6-1,few,TRBJ2-7,14,-,TGTGCCAGCACCACGGACGCCAAGGGCTACGAGCAGTACTTC,CASTTDAKGYEQYF
TRBV10-3,many,TRBJ2-1,14,TRBD2,TGTGCCATCAGTGGGACTAGCTCCTACAATGAGCAGTTCTTC,CAISGTSSYNEQFF
TRBV6-5,many,TRBJ1-5,13,-,TGTGCCAGCAGTTACTCAAACAATCAGCCCCAGCATTTT,CASSYSNNQPQHF
TRBV15,-,TRBJ1-4,14,-,TGTGCCACCAGCATGCAGGGCATATCTGAAAAACTGTTTTTT,CATSMQGISEKLFF
TRBV20-1,-,TRBJ1-4,15,-,TGCAGTGCTAGAGATTGGGACACAGGAGATGAAAAACTGTTTTTT,CSARDWDTGDEKLFF
TRBV5-1,once,TRBJ2-1,14,-,TGCGCCAGCAGCTTTGGGAGCGTTGACAATGAGCAGTTCTTC,CASSFGSVDNEQFF
TRBV10-3,many,TRBJ2-7,13,-,TGTGCCATCAGTGAAAAACGGAGCTACGAGCAGTACTTC,CAISEKRSYEQYF
TRBV5-5,-,TRBJ2-7,16,TRBD2,TGTGCCAGCAGCTTAGCGGGGACTAGCGGGACCTACGAGCAGTACTTC,CASSLAGTSGTYEQYF
TRBV6-1,-,TRBJ2-5,13,-,TGTGCCAGCAGTGGCCGGGACGAGGAGACCCAGTACTTC,CASSGRDEETQYF
TRBV12-3/TRBV12-4,-,TRBJ2-7,18,TRBD2,TGTGCCAGCAGTTTAGGGCTAGCGGGGGCCAAGAGCTCCTACGAGCAGTACTTC,CASSLGLAGAKSSYEQYF
TRBV29-1,-,TRBJ1-2,12,-,TGCAGTTCCCGGACGGGGGACTATGGCTACACCTTC,CSSRTGDYGYTF
TRBV6-1,few,TRBJ2-1,10,-,TGTGCCGTACAGGGAAGTGAGCAGTTCTTC,CAVQGSEQFF
TRBV20-1,-,TRBJ1-1,14,TRBD1,TGCAGTGCTAGATGGGGACAGGGGGGGACTGAAGCTTTCTTT,CSARWGQGGTEAFF
TRBV12-3/TRBV12-4,few,TRBJ2-3,16,-,TGTGCCAGCAGTCCCGCCCCCCCTGAGGGAAGAAATACGCAGTATTTT,CASSPAPPEGRNTQYF
TRBV5-1,-,TRBJ2-7,15,-,TGCGCCAGCAGACTCATTCCAGGGGTTATTGACGAGCAGTACTTC,CASRLIPGVIDEQYF
TRBV6-1,-,TRBJ2-2,18,-,TGTGCCAGCAGTGGACGGACCACCGGGACTGTGAACACCGGGGAGCTGTTTTTT,CASSGRTTGTVNTGELFF
TRBV20-1,-,TRBJ2-2,15,-,TGCAGTGGTGCCCAGGGTCAGGGCGACACCGGGGAGCTGTTTTTT,CSGAQGQGDTGELFF
TRBV18,few,TRBJ1-2,15,-,TGTGCCAGCTCACCCAACTCAGACACGACCTATGGCTACACCTTC,CASSPNSDTTYGYTF
TRBV11-3,-,TRBJ2-4,15,-,TGTGCCAGCAGCTTAATGTCGATAGCCAAAAACATTCAGTACTTC,CASSLMSIAKNIQYF
TRBV28,-,TRBJ2-2,14,-,TGTGCCAGCAGACCCTTACGAAGAACCGGGGAGCTGTTTTTT,CASRPLRRTGELFF
TRBV10-3,-,TRBJ2-1,14,-,TGTGCCATCAGTGAGGGACCCGCGGACAATGAGCAGTTCTTC,CAISEGPADNEQFF
TRBV20-1,-,TRBJ2-7,14,TRBD2,TGCAGTGCTAGTGCGACTAGCGGGAGCCACGAGCAGTACTTC,CSASATSGSHEQYF
TRBV2,-,TRBJ2-7,16,TRBD2,TGTGCCAGCACCCCGGAGGCTAGCGGGATTGTCTACGAGCAGTACTTC,CASTPEASGIVYEQYF
TRBV7-8,few,TRBJ1-2,16,-,TGTGCCAGCAGCCCGAGGGCACCCCTCGCCAACTATGGCTACACCTTC,CASSPRAPLANYGYTF
TRBV20-1,few,TRBJ2-7,16,TRBD2,TGCAGTGCTAGAGGACAGTTAGCGGGAGAAAGATACGAGCAGTACTTC,CSARGQLAGERYEQYF
TRBV30,-,TRBJ2-1,15,-,TGTGCCTGGAGAGGTCACTATTCCTCCTACAATGAGCAGTTCTTC,CAWRGHYSSYNEQFF
TRBV12-3/TRBV12-4,few,TRBJ2-1,17,TRBD1,TGTGCCAGCCTCGGGACAGGGATGGGCTTGAACTACAATGAGCAGTTCTTC,CASLGTGMGLNYNEQFF
TRBV5-1,few,TRBJ1-1,13,-,TGCGCCAGCGGGGCCTCAAGCGGCACTGAAGCTTTCTTT,CASGASSGTEAFF
TRBV29-1,few,TRBJ1-1,13,TRBD1,TGCAGCGTTGATTCGACAGGGGGAACTGAAGCTTTCTTT,CSVDSTGGTEAFF
TRBV12-3/TRBV12-4,few,TRBJ2-1,18,TRBD2,TGTGCCAGCAGTTTAGGGCGACTAGCGGGAGGCTACGACAATGAGCAGTTCTTC,CASSLGRLAGGYDNEQFF
TRBV12-3/TRBV12-4,many,TRBJ1-2,13,-,TGTGCCAGCAGTTTGGGGATATCGTATGGCTACACCTTC,CASSLGISYGYTF
TRBV14,-,TRBJ1-2,13,-,TGTGCCAGCAGCCAAGAACAGAACTATGGCTACACCTTC,CASSQEQNYGYTF
TRBV20-1,-,TRBJ1-5,14,-,TGCAGTGTACCCCCGAGGGGAGGGCATCAGCCCCAGCATTTT,CSVPPRGGHQPQHF
TRBV10-3,many,TRBJ1-5,14,-,TGTGCCATCAGTGATTCCGGGGGCTATCAGCCCCAGCATTTT,CAISDSGGYQPQHF
TRBV20-1,-,TRBJ2-3,18,TRBD2,TGCAGTGCTAGACCCCCTTGGCTAGCGGGAGTTGGGACAGATACGCAGTATTTT,CSARPPWLAGVGTDTQYF
TRBV12-3/TRBV12-4,few,TRBJ2-1,12,-,TGTGCCAGCAGTCTGCGACTAGAGCGGGTGTTCTTC,CASSLRLERVFF